A selection of T cell receptor beta chains follows, all from one sample in a study of T-cell reconstitution after alpha-beta-depleted transplantation in children. A single record per CDR3 protein comes from TCRdb applying MiXCR to the PCR reads. The table shows about 980,000 distinct CDR3 sequences, with around 30% occurring only once. Material: PBMCs, mostly from graft donor cells, obtained 360 days after TCRalphabeta/CD19-depleted stem cell transplant. The receptors were sampled from a boy under two years old who had a stem cell transplant for SCID, so the T cells may come from the graft donor. CDR3s include the opening cysteine and the closing phenylalanine or tryptophan. Each record gives: CDR3 protein, CDR3 DNA, V gene, J gene, D gene, clone size. The D gene is left open where the match is weak. Size tells how often a clone was seen (once, few, many) or the class of an expanded clone, and some rows leave it out.

cdr3_aa: CASSHTRYEQYF
cdr3_nt: TGTGCCAGCAGTCATACGCGCTACGAGCAGTACTTC
v_call: TRBV12-3/TRBV12-4
j_call: TRBJ2-7
d_call: -
clone_size: few

cdr3_aa: CSARDPSGGQYNEQFF
cdr3_nt: TGCAGTGCTAGAGACCCTAGCGGGGGGCAGTACAATGAGCAGTTCTTC
v_call: TRBV20-1
j_call: TRBJ2-1
d_call: TRBD2
clone_size: many

cdr3_aa: CASSLRGQGHGGYTF
cdr3_nt: TGTGCCAGCAGCCTCCGGGGACAGGGGCACGGAGGCTACACCTTC
v_call: TRBV3-1
j_call: TRBJ1-2
d_call: TRBD1
clone_size: -

cdr3_aa: CASSQDWAPLAGPDTQYF
cdr3_nt: TGCGCCAGCAGCCAAGATTGGGCTCCCCTAGCGGGGCCAGATACGCAGTATTTT
v_call: TRBV4-3
j_call: TRBJ2-3
d_call: TRBD2
clone_size: -

cdr3_aa: CASRWDRVSAEAFF
cdr3_nt: TGTGCCAGCAGGTGGGACAGGGTGAGCGCTGAAGCTTTCTTT
v_call: TRBV6-1
j_call: TRBJ1-1
d_call: TRBD1
clone_size: -

cdr3_aa: CSVAPRTATNTEAFF
cdr3_nt: TGCAGCGTCGCACCCCGGACAGCCACGAACACTGAAGCTTTCTTT
v_call: TRBV29-1
j_call: TRBJ1-1
d_call: -
clone_size: -

cdr3_aa: CSAMAGASTDTQYF
cdr3_nt: TGCAGTGCCATGGCGGGGGCTAGCACAGATACGCAGTATTTT
v_call: TRBV20-1
j_call: TRBJ2-3
d_call: -
clone_size: -

cdr3_aa: CASSLAGAGTTGELFF
cdr3_nt: TGCGCCAGCAGCTTGGCGGGGGCTGGGACCACCGGGGAGCTGTTTTTT
v_call: TRBV5-1
j_call: TRBJ2-2
d_call: -
clone_size: -

cdr3_aa: CASSRPGTGEGSYEQYF
cdr3_nt: TGTGCCAGCAGCCGTCCCGGGACAGGGGAGGGGTCCTACGAGCAGTACTTC
v_call: TRBV7-2
j_call: TRBJ2-7
d_call: TRBD1
clone_size: -

cdr3_aa: CASSLGFGTGPSSYEQYF
cdr3_nt: TGCGCCAGCAGCTTGGGATTCGGGACAGGGCCGTCCTCCTACGAGCAGTACTTC
v_call: TRBV5-1
j_call: TRBJ2-7
d_call: TRBD1
clone_size: few

cdr3_aa: CASSQEGPGSYNEQFF
cdr3_nt: TGCGCCAGCAGCCAAGAGGGTCCGGGTTCCTACAATGAGCAGTTCTTC
v_call: TRBV4-3
j_call: TRBJ2-1
d_call: -
clone_size: -

cdr3_aa: CASSWGDSQTYEQYF
cdr3_nt: TGCGCCAGCAGCTGGGGGGACTCTCAGACCTACGAGCAGTACTTC
v_call: TRBV5-1
j_call: TRBJ2-7
d_call: -
clone_size: few

cdr3_aa: CSARGSGTTYSYEQYF
cdr3_nt: TGCAGTGCTAGAGGGTCCGGGACTACGTATTCCTACGAGCAGTACTTC
v_call: TRBV20-1
j_call: TRBJ2-7
d_call: TRBD2
clone_size: many

cdr3_aa: CASSWRWVAGGFDEQFF
cdr3_nt: TGTGCCAGCAGCTGGCGGTGGGTAGCGGGGGGGTTTGATGAGCAGTTCTTC
v_call: TRBV7-6
j_call: TRBJ2-1
d_call: TRBD2
clone_size: once

cdr3_aa: CASSLYDGRTGELFF
cdr3_nt: TGTGCCAGCAGCTTGTACGACGGACGCACCGGGGAGCTGTTTTTT
v_call: TRBV5-6
j_call: TRBJ2-2
d_call: -
clone_size: few

cdr3_aa: CASSQDFRDIQYF
cdr3_nt: TGCGCCAGCAGCCAAGATTTTAGGGACATTCAGTACTTC
v_call: TRBV4-1
j_call: TRBJ2-4
d_call: -
clone_size: many

cdr3_aa: CAIRPGWSADTQYF
cdr3_nt: TGTGCCATCAGACCCGGGTGGAGCGCAGATACGCAGTATTTT
v_call: TRBV10-3
j_call: TRBJ2-3
d_call: -
clone_size: few

cdr3_aa: CASSIQAASGELFF
cdr3_nt: TGTGCCAGTAGTATACAGGCGGCGTCCGGGGAGCTGTTTTTT
v_call: TRBV19
j_call: TRBJ2-2
d_call: -
clone_size: -

cdr3_aa: CSASEQGLGFYEQYF
cdr3_nt: TGCAGTGCTAGTGAACAGGGGTTGGGGTTCTACGAGCAGTACTTC
v_call: TRBV20-1
j_call: TRBJ2-7
d_call: TRBD1
clone_size: few

cdr3_aa: CASTSTQGLYEQYF
cdr3_nt: TGTGCCAGCACCTCCACGCAGGGCCTATACGAGCAGTACTTC
v_call: TRBV6-1
j_call: TRBJ2-7
d_call: -
clone_size: -

cdr3_aa: CATSGLRGTSTDTQYF
cdr3_nt: TGTGCCACCAGTGGGCTACGTGGAACTAGCACAGATACGCAGTATTTT
v_call: TRBV24-1
j_call: TRBJ2-3
d_call: -
clone_size: few

cdr3_aa: CASRPAGTGVPYEQYF
cdr3_nt: TGTGCCAGCAGACCGGCCGGGACAGGGGTTCCCTACGAGCAGTACTTC
v_call: TRBV28
j_call: TRBJ2-7
d_call: TRBD1
clone_size: -

cdr3_aa: CASSLYRTGGAYEQYF
cdr3_nt: TGTGCCAGCAGCTTGTACCGGACAGGGGGCGCGTATGAGCAGTACTTC
v_call: TRBV7-2
j_call: TRBJ2-7
d_call: TRBD1
clone_size: few

cdr3_aa: CASSQVLLGASGYTF
cdr3_nt: TGTGCCAGCAGCCAAGTATTATTGGGGGCGAGCGGCTACACCTTC
v_call: TRBV3-1
j_call: TRBJ1-2
d_call: -
clone_size: -

cdr3_aa: CASSLVTSGTGELFF
cdr3_nt: TGTGCCAGCAGCTTGGTGACTAGTGGCACCGGGGAGCTGTTTTTT
v_call: TRBV7-2
j_call: TRBJ2-2
d_call: -
clone_size: once

cdr3_aa: CSARSGTDSYEQYF
cdr3_nt: TGCAGTGCTAGGTCCGGGACCGACTCCTACGAGCAGTACTTC
v_call: TRBV20-1
j_call: TRBJ2-7
d_call: -
clone_size: -

cdr3_aa: CASSYSKLAGGLDTQYF
cdr3_nt: TGTGCCAGCAGTTACTCGAAGCTAGCGGGGGGCCTGGATACGCAGTATTTT
v_call: TRBV6-5
j_call: TRBJ2-3
d_call: TRBD2
clone_size: once

cdr3_aa: CASSLIGPDEQYF
cdr3_nt: TGCGCCAGCAGCCTGATCGGACCCGACGAGCAGTACTTC
v_call: TRBV5-1
j_call: TRBJ2-7
d_call: -
clone_size: -

cdr3_aa: CASTRAPGGDTQYF
cdr3_nt: TGCGCCAGCACCCGGGCCCCCGGCGGGGATACGCAGTATTTT
v_call: TRBV5-1
j_call: TRBJ2-3
d_call: -
clone_size: -

cdr3_aa: CASSVGGENPYEQYF
cdr3_nt: TGTGCCAGCAGCGTTGGGGGTGAGAACCCCTACGAGCAGTACTTC
v_call: TRBV9
j_call: TRBJ2-7
d_call: -
clone_size: -

cdr3_aa: CASSFPLQGKDTQYF
cdr3_nt: TGTGCCAGCAGCTTTCCTCTCCAGGGAAAAGATACGCAGTATTTT
v_call: TRBV7-2
j_call: TRBJ2-3
d_call: -
clone_size: few

cdr3_aa: CASSLVGDSLTYEQYF
cdr3_nt: TGCGCCAGCAGCTTGGTCGGAGACAGCTTGACCTACGAGCAGTACTTC
v_call: TRBV5-1
j_call: TRBJ2-7
d_call: -
clone_size: -

cdr3_aa: CASSSRKGGSGNTIYF
cdr3_nt: TGTGCCAGCAGTAGCCGGAAGGGTGGCTCTGGAAACACCATATATTTT
v_call: TRBV25-1
j_call: TRBJ1-3
d_call: -
clone_size: -

cdr3_aa: CASSGQGARGDTQYF
cdr3_nt: TGTGCCAGCAGTGGGCAGGGGGCTCGTGGAGATACGCAGTATTTT
v_call: TRBV12-3/TRBV12-4
j_call: TRBJ2-3
d_call: TRBD1
clone_size: -

cdr3_aa: CASSQEGGLAGALDTDTQYF
cdr3_nt: TGTGCCAGCAGCCAAGAAGGTGGGCTAGCGGGGGCTCTTGACACAGATACGCAGTATTTT
v_call: TRBV4-2
j_call: TRBJ2-3
d_call: TRBD2
clone_size: -

cdr3_aa: CASSLGQVGQPQHF
cdr3_nt: TGTGCCAGCAGCTTGGGACAGGTTGGACAGCCCCAGCATTTT
v_call: TRBV7-2
j_call: TRBJ1-5
d_call: TRBD1
clone_size: -

cdr3_aa: CASRREDYNEQFF
cdr3_nt: TGCGCCAGCAGGCGGGAGGACTACAATGAGCAGTTCTTC
v_call: TRBV5-1
j_call: TRBJ2-1
d_call: TRBD2
clone_size: -

cdr3_aa: CASSFGTANYGYTF
cdr3_nt: TGTGCCAGCAGCTTTGGGACAGCTAACTATGGCTACACCTTC
v_call: TRBV5-5
j_call: TRBJ1-2
d_call: TRBD1
clone_size: -

cdr3_aa: CASMWYEQYF
cdr3_nt: TGTGCCAGCATGTGGTACGAGCAGTACTTC
v_call: TRBV2
j_call: TRBJ2-7
d_call: -
clone_size: few

cdr3_aa: CASSYGTVSDQPQHF
cdr3_nt: TGTGCCAGCAGCTATGGGACAGTCTCTGATCAGCCCCAGCATTTT
v_call: TRBV7-9
j_call: TRBJ1-5
d_call: TRBD1
clone_size: -

cdr3_aa: CASSFGTSTETQYF
cdr3_nt: TGTGCCAGCAGCTTCGGGACTAGCACCGAGACCCAGTACTTC
v_call: TRBV7-7
j_call: TRBJ2-5
d_call: TRBD2
clone_size: -

cdr3_aa: CATSDFQGRDETQYF
cdr3_nt: TGTGCCACCAGTGATTTTCAGGGGCGTGACGAGACCCAGTACTTC
v_call: TRBV24-1
j_call: TRBJ2-5
d_call: -
clone_size: -

cdr3_aa: CASSFPGAVSSYEQYF
cdr3_nt: TGTGCCAGCAGTTTCCCCGGAGCAGTATCGTCCTACGAGCAGTACTTC
v_call: TRBV28
j_call: TRBJ2-7
d_call: -
clone_size: few

cdr3_aa: CASIGTSTDTQYF
cdr3_nt: TGCGCCAGCATAGGGACAAGCACAGATACGCAGTATTTT
v_call: TRBV5-1
j_call: TRBJ2-3
d_call: -
clone_size: few

cdr3_aa: CSAQFQETQYF
cdr3_nt: TGCAGTGCCCAGTTCCAAGAGACCCAGTACTTC
v_call: TRBV20-1
j_call: TRBJ2-5
d_call: -
clone_size: few

cdr3_aa: CASRSRGLTDTQYF
cdr3_nt: TGTGCCAGCAGATCGAGGGGGCTCACAGATACGCAGTATTTT
v_call: TRBV2
j_call: TRBJ2-3
d_call: TRBD1
clone_size: few

cdr3_aa: CATSRVVTLEQYF
cdr3_nt: TGTGCCACCAGCAGAGTGGTAACGTTGGAGCAGTACTTC
v_call: TRBV15
j_call: TRBJ2-7
d_call: -
clone_size: few

cdr3_aa: CASSPEPTYNSPLHF
cdr3_nt: TGTGCCAGCTCACCAGAACCGACCTATAATTCACCCCTCCACTTT
v_call: TRBV18
j_call: TRBJ1-6
d_call: -
clone_size: -

cdr3_aa: CASSLFWTGSYEQYF
cdr3_nt: TGTGCCAGCAGCTTATTCTGGACAGGGTCCTACGAGCAGTACTTC
v_call: TRBV7-2
j_call: TRBJ2-7
d_call: TRBD1
clone_size: -

cdr3_aa: CASSLARAQRNYGYTF
cdr3_nt: TGTGCCAGCAGTTTAGCAAGGGCGCAGAGAAACTATGGCTACACCTTC
v_call: TRBV12-3/TRBV12-4
j_call: TRBJ1-2
d_call: -
clone_size: -

cdr3_aa: CASSFWSQPTWPQHF
cdr3_nt: TGTGCCAGCAGTTTTTGGAGTCAGCCCACTTGGCCCCAGCATTTT
v_call: TRBV12-3/TRBV12-4
j_call: TRBJ1-5
d_call: -
clone_size: -

cdr3_aa: CASSLKTGDEQYF
cdr3_nt: TGTGCCAGCAGCCTAAAGACCGGGGACGAGCAGTACTTC
v_call: TRBV7-8
j_call: TRBJ2-7
d_call: -
clone_size: -

cdr3_aa: CASLHCLSYLCSPLHF
cdr3_nt: TGCGCCAGCCTCCACTGTCTCTCGTACCTATGTTCACCCCTCCACTTT
v_call: TRBV5-1
j_call: TRBJ1-6
d_call: -
clone_size: -

cdr3_aa: CASSEYTRTGGNTEAFF
cdr3_nt: TGTGCCAGCAGTGAATATACGAGGACAGGGGGGAACACTGAAGCTTTCTTT
v_call: TRBV25-1
j_call: TRBJ1-1
d_call: TRBD1
clone_size: -

cdr3_aa: CSVPSSNQPQHF
cdr3_nt: TGCAGTGTCCCGAGTAGCAATCAGCCCCAGCATTTT
v_call: TRBV20-1
j_call: TRBJ1-5
d_call: -
clone_size: few

cdr3_aa: CASSKTHQPQHF
cdr3_nt: TGTGCCAGCAGCAAGACCCATCAGCCCCAGCATTTT
v_call: TRBV6-2/TRBV6-3
j_call: TRBJ1-5
d_call: -
clone_size: -

cdr3_aa: CASRFGTGGNQPQHF
cdr3_nt: TGTGCCAGTAGATTTGGGACAGGGGGCAATCAGCCCCAGCATTTT
v_call: TRBV19
j_call: TRBJ1-5
d_call: TRBD1
clone_size: -